What follows is one T cell receptor (beta chain) and its context. Its antigen is unidentified. The sample belongs to a study of blood T cells in healthy people across ages. Findings of the study overall: A strong correlation was seen between TCR beta diversity and naive T cell percentage.

Germline V gene lookup returns CDR1 DFQATT and CDR2 SNEGSKA (reference sequence). The CDR3 sequence is 16 residues long. Unmatched junction bases numbered 9, after V lost 1 base and J lost 7 bases. Next came a second PCR, run for about 6 to 12 cycles, which used a sample-barcoded 5' primer along with a J-beta primer mix. Using its own MiXCR run on the 5' RACE reads, TCRdb lists one record per CDR3 protein. The data show some 760,000 distinct CDR3 sequences, roughly 25% seen once. The same data also contributed to another study, on T cells of mothers and their children.

The sequence derives from a boy between 10 and 17 years old in good health. J is TRBJ2-7 and V is TRBV20-1, with 14 bases aligning to TRBD2. What was sequenced was blood. The CDR3 sequence is CSARATGTSGSSEQYF. The CDR3 bases are TGCAGTGCTAGAGCTACCGGGACTAGCGGGAGCAGTGAGCAGTACTTC.